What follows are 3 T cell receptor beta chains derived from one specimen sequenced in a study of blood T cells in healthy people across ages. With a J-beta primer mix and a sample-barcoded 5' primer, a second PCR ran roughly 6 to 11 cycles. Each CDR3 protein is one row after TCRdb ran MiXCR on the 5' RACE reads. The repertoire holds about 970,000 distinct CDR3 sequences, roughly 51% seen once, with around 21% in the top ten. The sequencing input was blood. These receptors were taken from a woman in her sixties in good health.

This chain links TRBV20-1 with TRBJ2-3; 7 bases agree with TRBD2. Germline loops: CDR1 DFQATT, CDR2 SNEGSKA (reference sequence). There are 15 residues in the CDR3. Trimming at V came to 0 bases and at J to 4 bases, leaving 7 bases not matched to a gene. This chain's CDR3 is CSAREAGRGPDTQYF. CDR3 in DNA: TGCAGTGCTAGAGAAGCGGGGAGGGGCCCAGATACGCAGTATTTT.

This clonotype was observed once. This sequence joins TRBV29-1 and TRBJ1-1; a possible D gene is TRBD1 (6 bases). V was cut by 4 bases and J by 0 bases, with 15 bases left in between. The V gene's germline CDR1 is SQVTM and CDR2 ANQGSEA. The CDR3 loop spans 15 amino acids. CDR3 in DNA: TGCAGCGTTGTGGAGGGGGGTGGCATGAACACTGAAGCTTTCTTT. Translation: CSVVEGGGMNTEAFF.

The CDR3 reads CASRGTGQLQPQHF. The DNA of the CDR3 is TGTGCCAGCAGGGGGACAGGCCAATTACAGCCCCAGCATTTT. The chain employs TRBV27 and TRBJ1-5, with 8 bases matching TRBD1. Trimming took 6 bases from V and 7 from J; bases not matched to a gene: 8. The CDR3 sequence is 14 residues long. CDR1 is MNHEY and CDR2 is SMNVEV in the germline V gene (reference sequence).